This TCR beta chain derives from a study of blood T cell repertoires in COVID-19. Enrolled through a virtual design, the participants were between roughly 18 and 90 years of age and came from under 25 US areas. The V and J ends lost 0 bases and 4 bases respectively, with 16 bases between them. The CDR3 is 16 amino acids. Germline CDR1 SEHNR, CDR2 FQNEAQ (reference sequence). Study processing details: Amplifying reference gene primers gave estimates of nucleated cell counts. TCRdb's table, derived via immunoSEQ multiplex PCR, lists solely in-frame clones and lacks some. From that table come the V and J calls and clone size; the DNA was used to work out D and trimming. The sample contains about 200,000 clones, around 81% of which appear only once.

The receptor's source is a woman aged 45-65 years with acute COVID-19. The source material was PBMCs or T cells enriched from blood (not recorded which). The chain couples TRBV7-9 to TRBJ2-7, with a weak D call TRBD2 (6 bases). The DNA for the CDR3 is TGTGCCAGCAGCTTAGCGCAGTTCGCGGGGTTGTACGAGCAGTACTTC. As protein: CASSLAQFAGLYEQYF.